What follows describes a single TCR beta chain. Authors' methods: Amplification from reference gene primers served as the basis for estimated nucleated cell counts. Libraries were prepared by immunoSEQ multiplex PCR; TCRdb keeps only in-frame clonotypes and omits some of them. That table is the source of V, J and clone size, and D and trimming were worked out from the DNA. The table has roughly 99,000 clones, approximately 89% seen once; the top ten hold 6.8%. Germline V lookup: CDR1 LGHDT, CDR2 YNNKEL (reference sequence). This CDR3 has 15 amino acids. Trimming left V 5 bases short and J 7 bases short, with 21 bases between. This sample is drawn from a study of blood T cell repertoires in COVID-19. Study at large: Samples came from the United States, Italy and Spain, spanning acute and convalescent COVID-19. PBMCs, B-cell-depleted T cells, or T cells were the source of the cDNA or gDNA that made up the material.

This TCR was recovered from a man aged 45-65 years with active or convalescent COVID-19. J is TRBJ2-7 and V is TRBV3-1 (or the pseudogene TRBV3-2); D ambiguous. Sample: peripheral blood. The CDR3 protein is CASSSTVSAHQEQYF. The CDR3 coding sequence is TGTGCCAGCAGCTCCACCGTCAGCGCCCACCAGGAGCAGTACTTC.